The 15 T cell receptor beta chains reported below all come from one sample, sequenced in a study of vaccination and CD4 T cells after COVID-19. Treatment given: roughly 10-day PBMC culture with coronavirus spike peptide pools or control peptides (ViraFEST assay). Cultured CD4+ T-cell DNA underwent Oncomine TCR Beta short-read sequencing. TCRdb ran MiXCR on the PCR reads and lists one entry per CDR3 protein. Among about 9,100 distinct CDR3 sequences, approximately 61% were seen once, and the ten largest hold around 12%. These TCRs' antigens remain unknown. Sequenced material: cultured CD4+ T cells from blood, taken after SARS-CoV-2 vaccination. The receptors stem from a human donor with COVID-19.

This rearrangement joins TRBV4-1 to TRBJ1-2; TRBD1 matches at 10 bases. The length of the CDR3 is 17 residues. CDR1 and CDR2 (germline): MGHRA, YSYEKL. With V trimmed by 4 bases and J by 8 bases, 16 bases remained unmatched. The CDR3 spells CASSPPSRDRGREGYTF. The CDR3 DNA reads as TGCGCCAGCAGCCCACCGTCCCGGGACAGGGGACGGGAAGGCTACACCTTC.

The chain employs TRBV20-1 and TRBJ1-1; the match to TRBD1 covers 9 bases. This CDR3 has 12 amino acids. Germline V gives CDR1 DFQATT, CDR2 SNEGSKA (reference sequence). Trimming removed 2 bases from V and 10 bases from J; junction bases left unmatched: 5. The CDR3 nucleotides read TGCAGTGCTAGAACAGGGGGCGCGGGAGCTTTCTTT. Residues: CSARTGGAGAFF.

This clonotype was observed a handful of times. The chain combines TRBV15 with TRBJ2-7; no reliable D call. Deletions cut 8 bases from V and 0 bases from J, with 17 bases between. The CDR3 is 15 amino acids. Looked up from germline, CDR1 is LNHNV and CDR2 is YYDKDF (reference sequence). CDR3 loop: CATRIKTASSYEQYF. In DNA form, the CDR3 reads TGTGCCACCCGGATCAAAACAGCAAGCTCCTACGAGCAGTACTTC.

The V call is TRBV6-1, the J call TRBJ1-5; D is possibly TRBD1 (5 bases). V was trimmed by 4 bases and J by 6 bases, leaving 10 bases between them. Germline CDR1 is MNHNS and CDR2 is SASEGT. The CDR3 is 13 amino acids. The CDR3 DNA follows: TGTGCCAGCAGTGGGTCAGGGTTTCAGCCCCAGCATTTT. Its protein is CASSGSGFQPQHF.

V and J are TRBV7-2 and TRBJ2-7, with D possibly TRBD1 on 5 matching bases. The CDR3 extends over 13 amino acids. Per germline, CDR1 SGHTA and CDR2 FQGNSA. Trimming took 5 bases from V and 6 from J, leaving 14 bases between them. The CDR3 is CASSTDPRAEQYF. DNA of the CDR3: TGTGCCAGCAGCACTGACCCCAGGGCCGAGCAGTACTTC.

This clonotype showed up just a few times. The rearrangement links TRBV7-2 to TRBJ1-1; D might be TRBD1 (5 bases). V shed 7 bases and J shed 2 bases, with 17 bases lying between them. Per the germline V gene, CDR1 is SGHTA and CDR2 is FQGNSA. The CDR3 has 15 amino acids. The CDR3 sequence is CASTLRGTSNTEAFF. The DNA for the CDR3 is TGTGCCAGCACCCTTCGGGGGACGAGTAACACTGAAGCTTTCTTT.

This clonotype was found a few times. The chain couples TRBV7-2 to TRBJ1-2; 8 bases match TRBD1. Germline V gives CDR1 SGHTA, CDR2 FQGNSA. The CDR3 is made up of 16 amino acids. Germline trimming cut 5 bases from V and 0 bases from J; bases unmatched to any gene: 8. For the CDR3, the DNA is TGTGCCAGCAGCCAGGGGGCTATCAGATCTAACTATGGCTACACCTTC. Its translation: CASSQGAIRSNYGYTF.

This clonotype has only a few counts. The rearrangement uses TRBV6-4 and TRBJ1-2; D not certain. V lost 0 bases and J 2 bases, leaving 4 bases between the germline ends. The CDR3 spans 13 residues. Germline lookup yields CDR1 MRHNA and CDR2 SNTAGT. The CDR3 sequence: CASSDSGNYGYTF. The DNA of the CDR3 is TGTGCCAGCAGTGACTCGGGGAACTATGGCTACACCTTC.

The chain joins TRBV6-1 to TRBJ1-5; D remains unclear. CDR3 length equals 13 residues. Germline CDR1 reads MNHNS; CDR2 reads SASEGT. V was clipped by 1 base and J by 7 bases, with 8 bases between them. CDR3 nucleotides: TGTGCCAGCAGTGAAGTTGCGTGGCAGCCCCAGCATTTT. Amino acid sequence: CASSEVAWQPQHF.

This chain uses TRBV5-4 with TRBJ2-5; 9 bases align to TRBD2. The CDR3 totals 14 residues. The junction had 5 bases not matched to a gene; V was cut back by 3 bases and J by 5 bases. The germline V gene has CDR1 SGHNT and CDR2 YYREEE (reference sequence). DNA for the CDR3: TGTGCCAGCAGCTCCGGACTAGCGTTGGAGACCCAGTACTTC. Translation gives CASSSGLALETQYF.

The V call is TRBV6-5, the J call TRBJ2-5; 8 bases are a match to TRBD2. Germline CDR1 and CDR2: MNHEY and SVGAGI. The CDR3 spans 16 residues. The junction had 8 bases not matched to a gene; V was cut back by 0 bases and J by 5 bases. The CDR3 spells CASSYSGRGVPETQYF. The DNA of the CDR3 is TGTGCCAGCAGTTACTCGGGGCGGGGGGTGCCCGAGACCCAGTACTTC.

The rearrangement uses TRBV7-2 and TRBJ1-1, with D possibly matching TRBD1 (5 bases). The CDR3 sequence is 14 residues long. Trimming removed 5 bases at V and 1 base at J, with 11 bases between. CDR1 is SGHTA, CDR2 FQGNSA, per germline. CDR3 DNA sequence: TGTGCCAGCAGCCTCCGCCAGGGGAACACTGAAGCTTTCTTT. Translating it yields CASSLRQGNTEAFF.

The V and J genes are TRBV4-1 and TRBJ1-2; 7 bases align to TRBD1. CDR1 and CDR2 (germline): MGHRA, YSYEKL. The J segment lost 6 bases and the V segment lost 4 bases, leaving 11 bases of the junction unmatched. The CDR3 consists of 15 residues. CDR3 sequence (DNA): TGCGCCAGCAGCCTTACAGGGGTCCCCGTTGATGGCTACACCTTC. Translation: CASSLTGVPVDGYTF.

The chain employs TRBV20-1 and TRBJ1-2; 8 nucleotides match TRBD1. The germline V gene has CDR1 DFQATT and CDR2 SNEGSKA (reference sequence). The CDR3 covers 14 residues. Trimming took 1 base from V and 2 from J; bases not matched to a gene: 3. CDR3 in amino acids: CSARGDRQNYGYTF. CDR3 sequence (DNA): TGCAGTGCTAGAGGGGACAGGCAGAACTATGGCTACACCTTC.

J is TRBJ2-6 and V is TRBV7-9, with D perhaps matching TRBD2 (5 bases). The CDR3 loop spans 14 amino acids. The V gene lost 3 bases and the J gene lost 2 bases, with 5 bases spanning the gap. CDR1 is SEHNR and CDR2 is FQNEAQ in the germline V gene (reference sequence). CDR3 DNA: TGTGCCAGCAGCTTCGGGGCTGGGGCCAACGTCCTGACTTTC. Its translation: CASSFGAGANVLTF.